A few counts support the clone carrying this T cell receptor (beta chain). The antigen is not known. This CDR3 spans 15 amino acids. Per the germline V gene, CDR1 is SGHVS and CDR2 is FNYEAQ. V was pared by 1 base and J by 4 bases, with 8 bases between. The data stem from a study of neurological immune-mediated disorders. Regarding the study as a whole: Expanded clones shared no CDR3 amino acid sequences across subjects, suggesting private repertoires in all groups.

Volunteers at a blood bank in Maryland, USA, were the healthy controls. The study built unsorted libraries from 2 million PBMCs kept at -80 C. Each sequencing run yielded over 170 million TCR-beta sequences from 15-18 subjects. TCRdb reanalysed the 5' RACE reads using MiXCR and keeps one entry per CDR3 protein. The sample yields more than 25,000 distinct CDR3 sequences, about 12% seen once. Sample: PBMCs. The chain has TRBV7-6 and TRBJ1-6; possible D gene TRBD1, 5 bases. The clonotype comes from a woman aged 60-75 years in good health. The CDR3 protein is CASSLEPGYNSPLHF. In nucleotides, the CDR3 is TGTGCCAGCAGCTTAGAGCCAGGGTATAATTCACCCCTCCACTTT.